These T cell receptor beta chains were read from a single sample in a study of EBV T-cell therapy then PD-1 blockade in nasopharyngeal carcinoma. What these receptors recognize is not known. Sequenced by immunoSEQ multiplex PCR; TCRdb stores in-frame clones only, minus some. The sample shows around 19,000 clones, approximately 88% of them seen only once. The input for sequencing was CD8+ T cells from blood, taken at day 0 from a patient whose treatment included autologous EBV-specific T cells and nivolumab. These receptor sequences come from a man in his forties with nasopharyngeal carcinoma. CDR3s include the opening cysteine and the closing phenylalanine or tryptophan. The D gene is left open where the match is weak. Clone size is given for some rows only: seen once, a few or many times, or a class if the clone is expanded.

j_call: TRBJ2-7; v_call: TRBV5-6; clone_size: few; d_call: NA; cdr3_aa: CASSLTASYEQYF; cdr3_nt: TGTGCCAGCAGCTTGACAGCCTCCTACGAGCAGTACTTC
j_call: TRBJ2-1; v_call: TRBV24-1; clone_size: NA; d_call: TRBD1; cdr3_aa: CATSDLDSGQGNEQFF; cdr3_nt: TGTGCCACCAGTGATTTAGACTCGGGACAGGGCAATGAGCAGTTCTTC
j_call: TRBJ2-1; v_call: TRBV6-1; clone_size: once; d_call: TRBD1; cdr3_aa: CASSDRDRGEPEQFF; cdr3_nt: TGTGCCAGCAGTGACCGGGACAGAGGGGAACCTGAGCAGTTCTTC
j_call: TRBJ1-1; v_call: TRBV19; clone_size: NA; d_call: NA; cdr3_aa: CASSIYLWNTEAFF; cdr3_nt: TGTGCCAGTAGTATCTACTTGTGGAACACTGAAGCTTTCTTT
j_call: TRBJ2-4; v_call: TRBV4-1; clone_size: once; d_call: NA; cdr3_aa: CASSHRHQAIAGNIQYF; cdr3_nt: TGCGCCAGCAGCCACCGCCACCAAGCCATAGCCGGGAACATTCAGTACTTC
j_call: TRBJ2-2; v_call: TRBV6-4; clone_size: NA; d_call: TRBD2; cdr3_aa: CASSDSLAGNTGELFF; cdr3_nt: TGTGCCAGCAGTGACTCGCTAGCGGGGAACACCGGGGAGCTGTTTTTT
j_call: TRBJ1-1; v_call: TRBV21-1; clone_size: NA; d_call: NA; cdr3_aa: CASSPWGGGDGGGLRVFF; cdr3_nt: TGTGCCAGCAGCCCTTGGGGAGGGGGCGACGGGGGAGGACTGAGGGTTTTCTTT
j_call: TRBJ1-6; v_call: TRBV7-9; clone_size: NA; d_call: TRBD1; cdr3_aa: CASSLGTGGSPLHF; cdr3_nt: TGTGCCAGCAGCTTAGGGACAGGGGGTTCACCCCTCCACTTT
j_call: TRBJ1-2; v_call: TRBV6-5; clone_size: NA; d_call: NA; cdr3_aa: CASKAGYSNYGYTF; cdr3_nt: TGTGCCAGCAAGGCAGGGTACTCAAACTATGGCTACACCTTC
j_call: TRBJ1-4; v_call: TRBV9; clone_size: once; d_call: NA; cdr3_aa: CASSPLKTNEKLFF; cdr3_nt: TGTGCCAGCAGCCCTCTCAAAACTAATGAAAAACTGTTTTTT
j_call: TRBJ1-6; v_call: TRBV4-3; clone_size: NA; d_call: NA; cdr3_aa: CASSQTGGYNSPLHF; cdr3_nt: TGCGCCAGCAGCCAAACCGGGGGGTATAATTCACCCCTCCACTTT
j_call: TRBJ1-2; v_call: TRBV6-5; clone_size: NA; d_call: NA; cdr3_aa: CASSYSPVLGYTF; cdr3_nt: TGTGCCAGCAGTTACTCGCCTGTCTTAGGCTACACCTTC
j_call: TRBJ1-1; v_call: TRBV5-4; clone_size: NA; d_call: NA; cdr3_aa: CASLGTENTEAFF; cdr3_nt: TGTGCCAGCTTGGGGACCGAGAACACTGAAGCTTTCTTT
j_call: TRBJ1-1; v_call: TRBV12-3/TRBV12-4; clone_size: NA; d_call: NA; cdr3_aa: CASSKKGVPLF; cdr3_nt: TGTGCCAGCAGTAAGAAGGGGGTACCCCTCTTT
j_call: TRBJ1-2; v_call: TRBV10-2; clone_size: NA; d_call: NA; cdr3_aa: CASSEPDQKGTF; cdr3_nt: TGCGCCAGCAGTGAGCCAGATCAGAAGGGAACCTTC
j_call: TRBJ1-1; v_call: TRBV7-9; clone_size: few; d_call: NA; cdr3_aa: CASSLSWGTEAFF; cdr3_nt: TGTGCCAGCAGCCTTAGCTGGGGGACTGAAGCTTTCTTT
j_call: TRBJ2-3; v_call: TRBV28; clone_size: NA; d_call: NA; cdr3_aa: CASSPGTLLGRDTQYF; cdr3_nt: TGTGCCAGCAGTCCCGGGACTCTCTTGGGTAGAGATACGCAGTATTTT
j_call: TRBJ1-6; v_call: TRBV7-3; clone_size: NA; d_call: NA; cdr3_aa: CASSSSPGSPLHF; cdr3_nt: TGTGCCAGCAGCTCCTCACCCGGTTCACCCCTCCACTTT
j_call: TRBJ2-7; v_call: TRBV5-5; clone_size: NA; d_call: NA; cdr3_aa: CASSLDYEQYF; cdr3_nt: TGTGCCAGCAGCTTGGATTACGAGCAGTACTTC
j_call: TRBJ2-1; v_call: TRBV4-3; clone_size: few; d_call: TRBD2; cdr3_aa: CASSQGEGRHEQFF; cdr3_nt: TGCGCCAGCAGCCAAGGGGAGGGCAGGCATGAGCAGTTCTTC
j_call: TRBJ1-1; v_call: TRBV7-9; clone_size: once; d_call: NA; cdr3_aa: CASTPTGDHTEAFF; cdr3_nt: TGTGCCAGCACCCCGACAGGCGACCACACTGAAGCTTTCTTT
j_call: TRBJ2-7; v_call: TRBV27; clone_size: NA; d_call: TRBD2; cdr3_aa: CASSLAGGAYEQYF; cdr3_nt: TGTGCCAGCAGTTTGGCGGGGGGCGCCTACGAGCAGTACTTC
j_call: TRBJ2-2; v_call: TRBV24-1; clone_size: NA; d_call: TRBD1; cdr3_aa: CATEQGAGELFF; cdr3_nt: TGTGCCACCGAACAGGGGGCCGGGGAGCTGTTTTTT
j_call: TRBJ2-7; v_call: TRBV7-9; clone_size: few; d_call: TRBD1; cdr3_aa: CASSWTGGDEQYF; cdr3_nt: TGTGCCAGCAGCTGGACAGGGGGAGACGAGCAGTACTTC
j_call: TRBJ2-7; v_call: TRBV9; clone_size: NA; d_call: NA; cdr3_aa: CASSVAPVLGVYEQYF; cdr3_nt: TGTGCCAGCAGCGTAGCCCCCGTCTTGGGAGTCTACGAGCAGTACTTC
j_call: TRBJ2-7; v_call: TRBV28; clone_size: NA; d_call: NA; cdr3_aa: CASSPSRSYEQYF; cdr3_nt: TGTGCCAGCAGTCCTTCACGTTCCTACGAGCAGTACTTC
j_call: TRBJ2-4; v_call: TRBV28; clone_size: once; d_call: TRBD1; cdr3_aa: CASSLWSGGVLAKNIQYF; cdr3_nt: TGTGCCAGCAGTTTATGGTCAGGGGGTGTTTTAGCCAAAAACATTCAGTACTTC
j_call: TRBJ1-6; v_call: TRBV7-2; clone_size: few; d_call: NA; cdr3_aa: CASSPAREPNSPLHF; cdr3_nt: TGTGCCAGCAGCCCCGCCAGGGAACCCAATTCACCCCTCCACTTT
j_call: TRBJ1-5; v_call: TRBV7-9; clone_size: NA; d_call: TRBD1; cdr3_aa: CASSSSGTERYSNQPQHF; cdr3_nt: TGTGCCAGCAGCTCCTCCGGGACAGAAAGATATAGCAATCAGCCCCAGCATTTT
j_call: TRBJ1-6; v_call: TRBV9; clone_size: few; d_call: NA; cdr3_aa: CASSVGEVLPLHF; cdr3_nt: TGTGCCAGCAGCGTAGGGGAGGTTCTACCCCTCCACTTT
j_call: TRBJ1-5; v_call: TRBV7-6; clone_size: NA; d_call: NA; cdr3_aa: CASSLADTYPNQPQHF; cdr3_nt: TGTGCCAGCAGCTTAGCGGACACCTACCCCAATCAGCCCCAGCATTTT
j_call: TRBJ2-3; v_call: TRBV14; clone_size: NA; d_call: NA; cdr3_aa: CASSQDSLDTQYF; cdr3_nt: TGTGCCAGCAGCCAAGATTCGTTAGATACGCAGTATTTT
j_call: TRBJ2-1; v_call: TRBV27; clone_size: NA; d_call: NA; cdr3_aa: CASSLTGGYNEQFF; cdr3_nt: TGTGCCAGCAGTTTGACTGGAGGGTACAATGAGCAGTTCTTC
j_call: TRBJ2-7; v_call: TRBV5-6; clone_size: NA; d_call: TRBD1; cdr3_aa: CASFRPGQGDFGEQYF; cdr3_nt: TGTGCCAGCTTTCGACCGGGACAGGGGGACTTCGGGGAGCAGTACTTC
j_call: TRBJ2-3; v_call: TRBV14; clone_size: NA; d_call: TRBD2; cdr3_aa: CASSRLDGLVDTQYF; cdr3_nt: TGTGCCAGCAGCCGCCTCGACGGACTAGTGGATACGCAGTATTTT
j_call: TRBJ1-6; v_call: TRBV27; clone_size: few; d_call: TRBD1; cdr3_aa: CASSPWTGRGSPLHF; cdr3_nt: TGTGCCAGCAGTCCGTGGACAGGACGGGGTTCACCCCTCCACTTT
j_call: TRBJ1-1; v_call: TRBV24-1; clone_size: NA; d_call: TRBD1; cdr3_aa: CATSGQGDTEAFF; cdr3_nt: TGTGCCACCAGTGGACAGGGGGACACTGAAGCTTTCTTT
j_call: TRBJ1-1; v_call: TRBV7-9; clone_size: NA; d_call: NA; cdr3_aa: CASSLEVTEAFF; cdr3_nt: TGTGCCAGCAGCTTAGAGGTAACTGAAGCTTTCTTT
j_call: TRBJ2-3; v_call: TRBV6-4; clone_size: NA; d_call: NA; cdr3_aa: CASSGGDTDTQYF; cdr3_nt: TGTGCCAGCAGTGGTGGGGACACAGATACGCAGTATTTT
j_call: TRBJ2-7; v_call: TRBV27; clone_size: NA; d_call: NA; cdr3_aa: CATAGRGPRYEQYF; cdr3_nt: TGTGCCACGGCGGGGCGGGGGCCTCGATACGAGCAGTACTTC
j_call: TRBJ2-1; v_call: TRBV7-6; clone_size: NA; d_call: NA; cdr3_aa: CASSQRDNEQFF; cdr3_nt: TGTGCCAGCAGCCAGAGGGACAATGAGCAGTTCTTC
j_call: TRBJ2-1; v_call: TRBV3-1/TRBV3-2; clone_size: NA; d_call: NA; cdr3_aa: CASSQDFGEQFF; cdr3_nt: TGTGCCAGCAGCCAAGATTTCGGGGAGCAGTTCTTC
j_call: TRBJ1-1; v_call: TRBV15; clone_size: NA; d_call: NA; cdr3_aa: CATSRVRGANTEAFF; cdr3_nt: TGTGCCACCAGCAGAGTGCGGGGGGCGAACACTGAAGCTTTCTTT
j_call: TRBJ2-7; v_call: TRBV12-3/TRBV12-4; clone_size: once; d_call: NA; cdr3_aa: CASSFSNEQYF; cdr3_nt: TGTGCCAGCAGTTTCTCCAACGAGCAGTACTTC
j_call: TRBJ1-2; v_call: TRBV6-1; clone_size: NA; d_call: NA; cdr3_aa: CASSEAGIDYGYTF; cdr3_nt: TGTGCCAGCAGTGAGGCAGGAATTGACTATGGCTACACCTTC
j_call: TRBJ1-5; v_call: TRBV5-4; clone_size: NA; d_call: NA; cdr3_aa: CASSLAGGNQPQHF; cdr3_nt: TGTGCCAGCAGCTTGGCCGGGGGCAATCAGCCCCAGCATTTT
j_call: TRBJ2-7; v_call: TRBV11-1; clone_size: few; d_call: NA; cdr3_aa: CASSLQYPYEQYF; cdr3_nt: TGTGCCAGCAGCTTACAGTACCCCTACGAGCAGTACTTC
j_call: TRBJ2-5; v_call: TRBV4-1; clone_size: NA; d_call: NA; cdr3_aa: CASSRVEVNWVQETQYF; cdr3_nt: TGCGCCAGCAGCAGAGTAGAGGTGAATTGGGTCCAAGAGACCCAGTACTTC
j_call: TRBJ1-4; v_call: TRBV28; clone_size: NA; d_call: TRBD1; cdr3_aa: CASSLGQGGEKLFF; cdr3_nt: TGTGCCAGCAGTTTGGGACAGGGGGGTGAAAAACTGTTTTTT
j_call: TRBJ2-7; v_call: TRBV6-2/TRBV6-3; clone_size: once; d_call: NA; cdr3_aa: CASSLQPGPTFEQYF; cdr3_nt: TGTGCCAGCAGTTTACAACCGGGACCGACTTTTGAGCAGTACTTC
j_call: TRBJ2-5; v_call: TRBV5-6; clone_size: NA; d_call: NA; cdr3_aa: CASGLIIWETQYF; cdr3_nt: TGTGCCAGCGGCCTTATAATATGGGAGACCCAGTACTTC
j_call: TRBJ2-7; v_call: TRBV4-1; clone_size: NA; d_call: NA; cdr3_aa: CASSQDPGRSYEQYF; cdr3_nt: TGCGCCAGCAGCCAAGACCCAGGCCGCTCCTACGAGCAGTACTTC
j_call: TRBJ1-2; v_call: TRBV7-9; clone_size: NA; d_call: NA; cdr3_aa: CASSLSFGETVPYGYTF; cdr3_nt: TGTGCCAGCAGCTTAAGTTTCGGGGAGACAGTCCCCTATGGCTACACCTTC
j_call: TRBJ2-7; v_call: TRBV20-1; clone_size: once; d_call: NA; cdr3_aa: CSARAGYEQYF; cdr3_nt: TGCAGTGCTAGAGCTGGCTACGAGCAGTACTTC